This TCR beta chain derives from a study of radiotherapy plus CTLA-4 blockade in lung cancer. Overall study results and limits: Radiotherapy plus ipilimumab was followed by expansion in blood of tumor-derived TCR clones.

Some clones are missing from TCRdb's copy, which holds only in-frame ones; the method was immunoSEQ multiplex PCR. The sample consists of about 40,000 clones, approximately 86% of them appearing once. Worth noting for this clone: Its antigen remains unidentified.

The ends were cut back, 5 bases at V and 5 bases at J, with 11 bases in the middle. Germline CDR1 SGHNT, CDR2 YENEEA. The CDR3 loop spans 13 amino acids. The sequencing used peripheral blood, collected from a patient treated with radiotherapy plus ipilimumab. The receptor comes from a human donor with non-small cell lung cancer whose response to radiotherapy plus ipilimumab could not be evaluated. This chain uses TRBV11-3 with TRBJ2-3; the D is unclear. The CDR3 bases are TGTGCCAGCAGCACTAACCTGAGAGATACGCAGTATTTT. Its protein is CASSTNLRDTQYF.